These T cell receptor beta chains were read from a single sample in a study of CD8 T cells in ankylosing spondylitis. MiXCR, applied by TCRdb to the 5' RACE reads, yields one record per CDR3 protein. The data show around 150,000 distinct CDR3 sequences, with approximately 48% seen just once and 12% to 15% held by the top ten. What was sequenced was synovial fluid, either unsorted or a sorted T cell fraction (not recorded which). The receptors shown here come from a male donor with ankylosing spondylitis. The CDR3 runs from the conserved cysteine through the conserved F or W. A D gene is named only where the DNA matches it firmly. Clone size, where shown, is once, few, many, or a class for clones that have expanded.

v_call	clone_size	j_call	d_call	cdr3_nt	cdr3_aa
TRBV7-9	few	TRBJ2-1	-	TGTGCCAGCAGCTTAGTGTTGGGGGGGCGAAATGAGCAGTTCTTC	CASSLVLGGRNEQFF
TRBV7-9	-	TRBJ1-1	-	TGTGCCAGCAGCCCCCCCACGAACACTGAAGCTTTCTTT	CASSPPTNTEAFF
TRBV20-1	-	TRBJ2-1	-	TGCAGTGCTAGAGATGCGTGGCTTCCAAATGAGCAGTTCTTC	CSARDAWLPNEQFF
TRBV4-3	-	TRBJ2-7	TRBD2	TGCGCCAGCAGCCTACTCACTAGCGGGCCCTACGAGCAGTACTTC	CASSLLTSGPYEQYF
TRBV20-1	-	TRBJ1-2	TRBD1	TGCAGTGGACGGACAGGGTACTATGGCTACACCTTC	CSGRTGYYGYTF
TRBV12-3/TRBV12-4	few	TRBJ2-1	-	TGTGCCAGCAGTCTTTTGGGGGGGCGGACAGGGTCTTTGAATGAGCAGTTCTTC	CASSLLGGRTGSLNEQFF
TRBV7-2	-	TRBJ2-7	-	TGTGCCAGCAGCTTAAGGCCTGGGCGCTTTGCCTACGAGCAGTACTTC	CASSLRPGRFAYEQYF
TRBV9	many	TRBJ1-3	-	TGTGCCAGCAGCAGCTCTCCGACAGGTACCTCTGGAAACACCATATATTTT	CASSSSPTGTSGNTIYF
TRBV12-3/TRBV12-4	few	TRBJ1-1	-	TGTGCCAGCAGTTTAGGTTGGAACACTGAAGCTTTCTTT	CASSLGWNTEAFF
TRBV4-2	-	TRBJ2-3	-	TGTGCCAGCAGCCAAGATGGGTCCACAGATACGCAGTATTTT	CASSQDGSTDTQYF
TRBV20-1	-	TRBJ2-1	TRBD2	TGCAGTGCTAGCAGGACTAGCGGCTCCTACAATGAGCAGTTCTTC	CSASRTSGSYNEQFF
TRBV4-3	-	TRBJ2-2	TRBD2	TGCGCCAGCAGCCAAGGGGCTAGCGGGAGGTCCGGGGAGCTGTTTTTT	CASSQGASGRSGELFF
TRBV21-1	-	TRBJ2-7	-	TGTGCCAGCAGCGGATGGGACAGCGCGGGCGAGCAGTACTTC	CASSGWDSAGEQYF
TRBV5-1	-	TRBJ1-1	-	TGCGCCAGCAGCTTTTATGTCGGCAGACTGAACACTGAAGCTTTCTTT	CASSFYVGRLNTEAFF
TRBV12-3/TRBV12-4	few	TRBJ2-7	-	TGTGCCAGCAGTCACGTTACCTACGAGCAGTACTTC	CASSHVTYEQYF
TRBV4-1	-	TRBJ2-1	-	TGCGCCAGCAGCCAGACGGGAGAATCGTACAATGAGCAGTTCTTC	CASSQTGESYNEQFF
TRBV9	many	TRBJ2-1	TRBD1	TGTGCCAGCAGCGACGATCTACAGGGGGCTAGATCCTACAATGAGCAGTTCTTC	CASSDDLQGARSYNEQFF
TRBV12-3/TRBV12-4	few	TRBJ2-5	TRBD1	TGTGCCAGCAGTTTACACCCACGGACAGGGATGACTGAGACCCAGTACTTC	CASSLHPRTGMTETQYF
TRBV27	-	TRBJ2-7	-	TGTGCCAGCAGTTTATGGGCAGGGGCGGCCTACGAGCAGTACTTC	CASSLWAGAAYEQYF
TRBV12-3/TRBV12-4	few	TRBJ2-7	-	TGTGCCAGCAGTTCTCCCACAGGACCCCCCACCTACGAGCAGTACTTC	CASSSPTGPPTYEQYF
TRBV12-3/TRBV12-4	few	TRBJ1-2	-	TGTGCCAGCAGTCTCGGACAAGGAGGCTACACCTTC	CASSLGQGGYTF
TRBV29-1	-	TRBJ1-4	-	TGCAGCGCCGCGGGGGGATCAACTAATGAAAAACTGTTTTTT	CSAAGGSTNEKLFF
TRBV7-3	-	TRBJ2-1	-	TGTGCCAGCAGCTTAACGGGGAGCTCCTACAATGAGCAGTTCTTC	CASSLTGSSYNEQFF
TRBV11-2	-	TRBJ2-7	-	TGTGCCAGCAGCTTAGATTCCTCAGGTTATCCGGGCCCCTACGAGCAGTACTTC	CASSLDSSGYPGPYEQYF
TRBV4-1	-	TRBJ1-6	TRBD1	TGCGCCAGCAGCGATGGACAGGGCTCCTATAATTCACCCCTCCACTTT	CASSDGQGSYNSPLHF
TRBV28	-	TRBJ1-1	-	TGTGCCAGCAGTTTTGGTCATCCGGCTTTCTTT	CASSFGHPAFF
TRBV10-3	-	TRBJ2-1	TRBD2	TGTGCCACCACGGGCCAGGCGGGAGAGGATTACAATGAGCAGTTCTTC	CATTGQAGEDYNEQFF
TRBV12-3/TRBV12-4	-	TRBJ1-2	TRBD1	TGTGCCAGCAGTTCTGGGACAGGGGGGGACGGCTACACCTTC	CASSSGTGGDGYTF
TRBV3-1	-	TRBJ2-1	-	TGTGCCAGCAGCCAAGATCGTACGGGGATCGAGCAGTTCTTC	CASSQDRTGIEQFF
TRBV5-1	-	TRBJ1-2	-	TGCGCCAGCAGCTTGGCCGGTAAATCTCCCTATGGCTACACCTTC	CASSLAGKSPYGYTF
TRBV27	-	TRBJ2-7	TRBD1	TGTGCCAGCAGTCCATGGACAGGGGATGAATCCTACGAGCAGTACTTC	CASSPWTGDESYEQYF
TRBV29-1	-	TRBJ2-1	-	TGCAGCGGCCGTAGTAGCAGGCCTCTCTACAATGAGCAGTTCTTC	CSGRSSRPLYNEQFF
TRBV3-1	-	TRBJ2-1	-	TGTGCCAGCAGCCAAGACTGGGGAAGGTGCTCGGACAATGAGCAGTTCTTC	CASSQDWGRCSDNEQFF
TRBV15	-	TRBJ1-5	-	TGTGCCACCAGCACTGACCCTACAGGGAGGCGCAATCAGCCCCAGCATTTT	CATSTDPTGRRNQPQHF
TRBV7-6	few	TRBJ2-4	-	TGTGCCAGCAGCCCCCCGGGGGACAGTCTAGCCAAAAACATTCAGTACTTC	CASSPPGDSLAKNIQYF
TRBV30	few	TRBJ2-7	-	TGTGCCTGGGCTCCAACGCTGATGGGGGAGCAGTACTTC	CAWAPTLMGEQYF
TRBV10-3	-	TRBJ1-5	-	TGTGCCTCCTCAGGGCCGCTTAGCAATCAGCCCCAGCATTTT	CASSGPLSNQPQHF
TRBV27	-	TRBJ2-1	TRBD2	TGTGCCAGCAGTTTTGGCGGGGGGGCATGGAATGAGCAGTTCTTC	CASSFGGGAWNEQFF
TRBV6-1	few	TRBJ2-1	-	TGTGCCAGCAGTGAAGCGGTCGGGTTCTACAATGAGCAGTTCTTC	CASSEAVGFYNEQFF
TRBV20-1	few	TRBJ2-1	-	TGCAGTGCTAGGGCCAGGCACTCCTACAATGAGCAGTTCTTC	CSARARHSYNEQFF
TRBV13	-	TRBJ1-1	TRBD1	TGTGCCAGCAGCGCAGGACACAGGGGTACTGAAGCTTTCTTT	CASSAGHRGTEAFF
TRBV28	few	TRBJ2-5	TRBD2	TGTGCCAGCAGTTTGTGGGAGGGGAGGGAGACCCAGTACTTC	CASSLWEGRETQYF
TRBV20-1	-	TRBJ1-4	-	TGCAGTGCTAGAGATATTTGGGAGACGCATGAAAAACTGTTTTTT	CSARDIWETHEKLFF
TRBV12-3/TRBV12-4	-	TRBJ1-3	-	TGTGCCAGCACCATCCCTGGAAACACCATATATTTT	CASTIPGNTIYF
TRBV4-1	-	TRBJ2-4	-	TGCGCCAGCAGCCAAGTATCGGCAGGGAGTCTCCTATCCAAAAACATTCAGTACTTC	CASSQVSAGSLLSKNIQYF
TRBV6-6	-	TRBJ1-1	-	TGTGCCAGCAGTCCGACACCGGGCACTGAAGCTTTCTTT	CASSPTPGTEAFF
TRBV15	-	TRBJ1-5	-	TGTGCCACCAGCCCAGAAAATCAGCCCCAGCATTTT	CATSPENQPQHF
TRBV7-9	-	TRBJ1-6	-	TGTGCCAGCAGCATAGAGGGTAGTTCACCCCTCCACTTT	CASSIEGSSPLHF
TRBV10-3	-	TRBJ2-7	TRBD2	TGTGCCATCAGTGAGTCGATACTAGCGGGAGAGAGGGAGCAGTACTTC	CAISESILAGEREQYF
TRBV20-1	few	TRBJ1-2	-	TGCAGTGCTAGAGTCCTGGGGCCTCCCAACTATGGCTACACCTTC	CSARVLGPPNYGYTF
TRBV28	-	TRBJ2-7	TRBD1	TGTGCCAGCAGTCCCCTCTTTGGACAGGGGGACGAGCAGTACTTC	CASSPLFGQGDEQYF
TRBV29-1	-	TRBJ1-1	TRBD1	TGCAGCGTTGCCGGGACAGGGGCGTTGAACACTGAAGCTTTCTTT	CSVAGTGALNTEAFF
TRBV10-3	few	TRBJ2-7	-	TGTGCCATCAGTGGATTAGCGGCCGCCTACGAGCAGTACTTC	CAISGLAAAYEQYF
TRBV11-2	few	TRBJ2-5	-	TGTGCCAGCAGCTTAGGTTGGGGGCGGGAGACCCAGTACTTC	CASSLGWGRETQYF
TRBV24-1	-	TRBJ2-2	-	TGTGCCACCAGTGATTTGGCGGGATATTTCACCGGGGAGCTGTTTTTT	CATSDLAGYFTGELFF